The clone carrying this T cell receptor (beta chain) was observed a single time. The CDR3 spans 13 residues. The germline V gene encodes CDR1 GTSNPN and CDR2 SVGIG (reference sequence). Trimming removed 6 bases from V and 5 bases from J, with 16 bases in between. Profiling relied on immunoSEQ multiplex PCR, and the TCRdb table lists in-frame clones only, not all of them. The table has more than 120,000 clones, over 65% seen once. The source of the sample is a study of blood T cell repertoires in COVID-19. The source is a human donor in a cohort sampled during active COVID-19. Sequencing used peripheral blood. The chain combines TRBV30 with TRBJ2-5; perhaps TRBD2 as D (5 bases). The CDR3 spells CACRRGSSETQYF. The CDR3 nucleotides are TGTGCCTGTCGTCGGGGTTCGAGCGAGACCCAGTACTTC.